The rows below give T cell receptor beta chains drawn from one sample of a study of radiotherapy plus CTLA-4 blockade in lung cancer. The table came from immunoSEQ multiplex PCR; TCRdb's copy has only in-frame clones and leaves some out. The data contain about 31,000 clones, roughly 80% of them singletons. The sample in question was peripheral blood, obtained from a patient treated with radiotherapy plus ipilimumab. The receptors shown here come from a human donor with non-small cell lung cancer who had stable disease on radiotherapy plus ipilimumab. The CDR3 runs from the conserved cysteine through the conserved F or W. The order of the fields is CDR3 protein, CDR3 DNA, V gene, J gene, clone size, D gene. D genes are given only for firm matches. Size is omitted from some rows. Given values are once, few, many or a class for expanded clones.

CASQGLAGDEQFF	TGTGCCAGCCAGGGACTAGCGGGGGATGAGCAGTTCTTC	TRBV19	TRBJ2-1	-	TRBD2
CASSKRAITDTQYF	TGTGCCAGCAGCAAACGGGCCATCACAGATACGCAGTATTTT	TRBV16	TRBJ2-3	-	-
CASSRDLNQPQHF	TGTGCCAGCAGCCGGGACCTGAATCAGCCCCAGCATTTT	TRBV11-1	TRBJ1-5	-	-
CASSFPAGRYEQYF	TGTGCCAGCAGTTTTCCCGCAGGCCGCTACGAGCAGTACTTC	TRBV28	TRBJ2-7	-	-
CAWWDGNTEAFF	TGTGCCTGGTGGGACGGGAACACTGAAGCTTTCTTT	TRBV30	TRBJ1-1	-	-
CASSKGRGRMNTEAFF	TGTGCCAGCAGTAAGGGACGGGGTCGAATGAACACTGAAGCTTTCTTT	TRBV5-6	TRBJ1-1	-	-
CASSSYKDLLREQFF	TGTGCCAGCAGCTCGTACAAGGACCTTTTACGGGAGCAGTTCTTC	TRBV5-4	TRBJ2-1	-	-
CASSLDRGPPGEAFF	TGTGCCAGCAGCTTAGATAGGGGGCCCCCGGGTGAAGCTTTCTTT	TRBV11-2	TRBJ1-1	-	TRBD1
CASSSLGTGDSPLHF	TGTGCCAGTTCCTCCCTGGGGACAGGGGATTCACCCCTCCACTTT	TRBV2	TRBJ1-6	-	TRBD1
CASSRVGTGGPNQPQHF	TGTGCCAGCAGCCGAGTCGGGACAGGGGGCCCCAATCAGCCCCAGCATTTT	TRBV11-2	TRBJ1-5	-	TRBD1
CASSLASRREAFF	TGTGCCAGCAGCTTAGCGAGCAGGCGGGAAGCTTTCTTT	TRBV7-2	TRBJ1-1	once	-
CASRYRDTTYNEQFF	TGTGCCAGCAGATACCGGGACACCACCTACAATGAGCAGTTCTTC	TRBV27	TRBJ2-1	-	-
CASSPNTGTGRYEQYF	TGTGCCAGCTCACCCAATACCGGGACAGGGAGGTACGAGCAGTACTTC	TRBV18	TRBJ2-7	once	TRBD1
CASSSDRTLYGYTF	TGTGCCAGCAGCTCAGACAGGACCCTCTATGGCTACACCTTC	TRBV7-2	TRBJ1-2	-	-
CASSLLQADSIGELFF	TGCGCCAGCAGCTTACTACAGGCCGACAGTATCGGGGAGCTGTTTTTT	TRBV5-1	TRBJ2-2	-	-
CASSLDATTYEQYF	TGTGCCAGCAGCCTTGACGCGACTACCTACGAGCAGTACTTC	TRBV25-1	TRBJ2-7	-	-
CASSRQGRGYTF	TGTGCCAGCAGTAGACAGGGCCGCGGCTACACCTTC	TRBV28	TRBJ1-2	-	TRBD1
CASSDPGGGFYYGYTF	TGTGCCAGCAGTGATCCCGGGGGGGGGTTCTACTATGGCTACACCTTC	TRBV25-1	TRBJ1-2	few	-
CASSGMVRNTIYF	TGTGCCAGCAGCGGCATGGTCAGAAACACCATATATTTT	TRBV5-6	TRBJ1-3	once	-
CASSPQPGNYGYTF	TGTGCCAGCAGCCCCCAGCCGGGAAATTATGGCTACACCTTC	TRBV9	TRBJ1-2	-	-
CASSLNRIANYGYTF	TGTGCCAGCAGTTTAAACAGGATAGCTAACTATGGCTACACCTTC	TRBV28	TRBJ1-2	-	-
CASSITPEGGYTF	TGCGCCAGCAGCATTACACCCGAAGGTGGCTACACCTTC	TRBV5-1	TRBJ1-2	-	-
CASSTRTGIGYGYTF	TGTGCCAGCAGCACCCGGACAGGGATTGGGTATGGCTACACCTTC	TRBV7-2	TRBJ1-2	-	TRBD1
CAWSVGGYGYTF	TGTGCCTGGAGTGTAGGTGGATACGGCTACACCTTC	TRBV30	TRBJ1-2	-	-
CASSGSGGGGEQFF	TGTGCCAGCAGTGGTAGCGGGGGCGGGGGGGAGCAGTTCTTC	TRBV6-5	TRBJ2-1	-	TRBD2
CASSFSGTGDNEQFF	TGTGCCAGCAGCTTCTCCGGGACAGGGGACAATGAGCAGTTCTTC	TRBV7-2	TRBJ2-1	-	TRBD1
CASSLGATDTQYF	TGCGCCAGTAGCTTGGGGGCGACAGATACGCAGTATTTT	TRBV5-1	TRBJ2-3	-	-
CASSEGGLQETQYF	TGTGCCAGCAGTGAAGGGGGACTCCAAGAGACCCAGTACTTC	TRBV2	TRBJ2-5	few	-
CASSYGRGRSNQPQHF	TGTGCCAGCAGTTACGGCAGGGGTCGGAGCAATCAGCCCCAGCATTTT	TRBV6-5	TRBJ1-5	-	-
CSVEWQGGTEAFF	TGCAGCGTTGAATGGCAGGGAGGCACTGAAGCTTTCTTT	TRBV29-1	TRBJ1-1	-	-
CASSDRGRLEPQHF	TGTGCCAGCAGCGACAGGGGCAGATTAGAGCCCCAGCATTTT	TRBV6-1	TRBJ1-5	-	TRBD1
CASTDGNIQYF	TGCGCCAGTACGGACGGAAACATTCAGTACTTC	TRBV5-1	TRBJ2-4	-	-
CSVRDDRAGYGYTF	TGCAGCGTGAGGGATGACAGGGCCGGCTATGGCTACACCTTC	TRBV29-1	TRBJ1-2	-	TRBD1
CAWGQTSNQPQHF	TGTGCCTGGGGACAGACAAGCAATCAGCCCCAGCATTTT	TRBV30	TRBJ1-5	-	-
CASDQSSFGTEAFF	TGTGCCAGCGACCAATCCTCCTTTGGTACTGAAGCTTTCTTT	TRBV7-8	TRBJ1-1	few	-
CASSVEPEPYAKNIQYF	TGTGCCAGCAGCGTAGAGCCGGAGCCCTATGCCAAAAACATTCAGTACTTC	TRBV9	TRBJ2-4	-	-
CASKSGSSEAFF	TGTGCCAGTAAGTCAGGGAGCTCTGAAGCTTTCTTT	TRBV19	TRBJ1-1	-	-
CAWSVPLVGAQETQYF	TGTGCCTGGAGTGTCCCTCTCGTGGGGGCCCAAGAGACCCAGTACTTC	TRBV30	TRBJ2-5	few	-
CASSLFLSTELAKNIQYF	TGTGCCAGCAGTTTATTTCTTTCGACGGAACTAGCCAAAAACATTCAGTACTTC	TRBV28	TRBJ2-4	-	-
CASSARDSKGHEQYF	TGTGCCAGTAGTGCCCGGGACAGCAAAGGGCACGAGCAGTACTTC	TRBV19	TRBJ2-7	-	TRBD1
CATQTGGSYGYTF	TGTGCCACGCAAACAGGGGGCTCCTATGGCTACACCTTC	TRBV19	TRBJ1-2	few	TRBD1
CASSLGQGETF	TGTGCCAGCAGCTTAGGGCAGGGTGAGACCTTC	TRBV7-8	TRBJ1-2	-	-
CASSFGIGGDEKLFF	TGCGCCAGCAGCTTTGGCATCGGGGGGGATGAAAAACTGTTTTTT	TRBV5-1	TRBJ1-4	-	-
CASSEAGLQFNQPQHF	TGTGCCAGCAGTGAAGCGGGTCTACAGTTCAATCAGCCCCAGCATTTT	TRBV2	TRBJ1-5	-	-
CASSDGVFADQPQHF	TGTGCCAGCAGCGATGGGGTCTTTGCCGATCAGCCCCAGCATTTT	TRBV2	TRBJ1-5	-	-
CASSSTGNQPQHF	TGTGCCAGTAGTTCTACCGGGAATCAGCCCCAGCATTTT	TRBV19	TRBJ1-5	-	-
CASPCTEAFF	TGTGCCTCCCCGTGCACTGAAGCTTTCTTT	TRBV21-1	TRBJ1-1	-	-
CASSPPTGNTEAFF	TGTGCCAGCAGCCCCCCGACAGGGAACACTGAAGCTTTCTTT	TRBV4-2	TRBJ1-1	-	-
CASSLESREMGGYTF	TGTGCCAGCAGCTTGGAGTCGCGGGAAATGGGTGGCTACACCTTC	TRBV5-6	TRBJ1-2	-	-
CASSSDSIDEQYF	TGTGCCAGCAGCTCGGACAGTATCGACGAGCAGTACTTC	TRBV6-1	TRBJ2-7	once	-
CAINERRDQETQYF	TGTGCCATCAATGAGAGACGGGACCAAGAGACCCAGTACTTC	TRBV10-3	TRBJ2-5	-	-
CASRLRGAEGYTF	TGTGCCAGCAGACTTAGGGGGGCAGAGGGCTACACCTTC	TRBV28	TRBJ1-2	-	-
CATSRDRGGSGEKLFF	TGCGCCACCAGCAGAGATAGGGGGGGTTCGGGTGAAAAACTGTTTTTT	TRBV15	TRBJ1-4	-	-
CASSMTQRRTEAFF	TGTGCCAGTAGTATGACACAGAGAAGAACTGAAGCTTTCTTT	TRBV19	TRBJ1-1	-	-
CASSQEGTGGGGYTF	TGCGCCAGCAGCCAAGAAGGGACAGGGGGCGGCGGCTACACCTTC	TRBV4-3	TRBJ1-2	-	TRBD1
CASSTDPHSPLHF	TGTGCCAGTAGCACGGACCCGCATTCACCCCTCCACTTT	TRBV19	TRBJ1-6	-	-
CASSIRRVAGGQGDTQYF	TGTGCCAGTAGTATAAGAAGGGTAGCGGGGGGGCAAGGAGATACGCAGTATTTT	TRBV19	TRBJ2-3	once	TRBD2